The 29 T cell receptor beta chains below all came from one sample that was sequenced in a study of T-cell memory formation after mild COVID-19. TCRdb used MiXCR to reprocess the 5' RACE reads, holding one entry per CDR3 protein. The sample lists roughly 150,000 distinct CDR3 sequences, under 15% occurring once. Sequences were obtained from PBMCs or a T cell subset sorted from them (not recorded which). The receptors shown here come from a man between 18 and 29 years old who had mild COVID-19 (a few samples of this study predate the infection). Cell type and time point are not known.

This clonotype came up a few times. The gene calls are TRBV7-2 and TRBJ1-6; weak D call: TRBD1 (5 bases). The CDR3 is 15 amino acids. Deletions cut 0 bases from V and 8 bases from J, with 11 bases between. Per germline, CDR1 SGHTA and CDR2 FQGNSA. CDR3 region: CASSLARVNDSPLHF. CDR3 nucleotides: TGTGCCAGCAGCTTAGCCAGGGTAAATGATTCACCCCTCCACTTT.

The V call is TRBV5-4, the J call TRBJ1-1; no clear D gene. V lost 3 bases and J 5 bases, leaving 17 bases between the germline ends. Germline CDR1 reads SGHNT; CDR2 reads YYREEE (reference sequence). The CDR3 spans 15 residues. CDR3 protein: CASSSETPYGTEAFF. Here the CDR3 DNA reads TGTGCCAGCAGCTCCGAGACCCCCTATGGAACTGAAGCTTTCTTT.

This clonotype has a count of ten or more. The CDR3 sequence is CASSFKEHTQYF. CDR3 coding DNA: TGTGCCAGCAGCTTTAAAGAGCATACGCAGTATTTT. V is TRBV5-5 and J is TRBJ2-3, with D uncertain. From germline, CDR1 is SGHKS and CDR2 YYEKEE (reference sequence). The CDR3 sequence is 12 residues long. V lost 2 bases, J lost 7 bases, and 8 bases lay in between.

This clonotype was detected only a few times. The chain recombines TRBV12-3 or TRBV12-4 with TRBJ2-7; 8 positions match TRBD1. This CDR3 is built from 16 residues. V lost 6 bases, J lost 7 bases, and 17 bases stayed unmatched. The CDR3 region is CASSRPRDRFLGEQYF. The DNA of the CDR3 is TGTGCCAGCAGCCGCCCCCGGGACAGGTTCCTCGGGGAGCAGTACTTC.

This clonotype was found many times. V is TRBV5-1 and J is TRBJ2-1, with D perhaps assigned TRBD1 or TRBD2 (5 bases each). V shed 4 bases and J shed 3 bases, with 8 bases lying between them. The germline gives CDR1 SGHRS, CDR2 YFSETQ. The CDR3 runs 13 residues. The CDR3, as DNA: TGCGCCAGCAGCCGGGACGGCTACAATGAGCAGTTCTTC. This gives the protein CASSRDGYNEQFF.

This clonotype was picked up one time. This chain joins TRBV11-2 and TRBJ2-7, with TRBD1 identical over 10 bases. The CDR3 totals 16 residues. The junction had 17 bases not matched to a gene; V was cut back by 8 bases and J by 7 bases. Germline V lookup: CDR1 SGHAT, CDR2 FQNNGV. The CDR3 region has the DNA TGTGCCAGCCAACTCTCCCGGGACAGGGGATTGGGAGAGCAGTACTTC. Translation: CASQLSRDRGLGEQYF. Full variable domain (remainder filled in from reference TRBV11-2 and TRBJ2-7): EAGVAQSPRYKIIEKRQSVAFWCNPISGHATLYWYQQILGQGPKLLIQFQNNGVVDDSQLPKDRFSAERLKGVDSTLKIQPAKLEDSAVYLCASQLSRDRGLGEQYFGPGTRLTVT.

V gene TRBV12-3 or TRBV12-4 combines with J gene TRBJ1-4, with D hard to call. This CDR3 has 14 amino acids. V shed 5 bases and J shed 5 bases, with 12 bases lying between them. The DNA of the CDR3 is TGTGCCAGCAGTCCCGGGTCCCTCAATGAAAAACTGTTTTTT. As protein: CASSPGSLNEKLFF.

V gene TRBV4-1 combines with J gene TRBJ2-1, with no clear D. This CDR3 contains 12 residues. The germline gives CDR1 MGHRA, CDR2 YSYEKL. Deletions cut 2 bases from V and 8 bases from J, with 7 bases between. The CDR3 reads CASSQPLDEQFF. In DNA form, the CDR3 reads TGCGCCAGCAGCCAACCCTTGGATGAGCAGTTCTTC.

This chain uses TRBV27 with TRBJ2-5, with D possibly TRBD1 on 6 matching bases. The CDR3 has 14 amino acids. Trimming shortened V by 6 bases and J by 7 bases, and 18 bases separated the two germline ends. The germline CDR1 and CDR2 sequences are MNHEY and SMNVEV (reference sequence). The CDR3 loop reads CASRGNRDLWTQYF. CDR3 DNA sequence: TGTGCCAGCAGGGGGAACAGGGATTTATGGACCCAGTACTTC.

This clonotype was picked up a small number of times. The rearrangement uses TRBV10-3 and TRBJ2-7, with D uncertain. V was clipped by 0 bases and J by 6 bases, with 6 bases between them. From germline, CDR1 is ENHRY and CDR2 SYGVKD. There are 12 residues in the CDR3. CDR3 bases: TGTGCCATCAGTGAGTCTTTGGGCGAGCAGTACTTC. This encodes CAISESLGEQYF.

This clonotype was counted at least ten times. The CDR3 is CASSLWGPGETQYF. CDR3 nucleotide sequence: TGCGCCAGCAGCTTATGGGGGCCCGGAGAGACCCAGTACTTC. The genes are TRBV5-1 and TRBJ2-5, with a weak D call TRBD1 (6 bases). CDR1 is SGHRS and CDR2 is YFSETQ in the germline V gene. Trimming left V 2 bases short and J 4 bases short, with 12 bases between. The CDR3 runs to 14 residues.

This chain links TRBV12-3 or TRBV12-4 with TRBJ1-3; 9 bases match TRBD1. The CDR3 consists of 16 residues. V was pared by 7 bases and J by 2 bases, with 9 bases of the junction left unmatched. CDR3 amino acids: CASISTGGWTGNTIYF. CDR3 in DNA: TGTGCCAGCATTTCGACAGGGGGATGGACTGGAAACACCATATATTTT.

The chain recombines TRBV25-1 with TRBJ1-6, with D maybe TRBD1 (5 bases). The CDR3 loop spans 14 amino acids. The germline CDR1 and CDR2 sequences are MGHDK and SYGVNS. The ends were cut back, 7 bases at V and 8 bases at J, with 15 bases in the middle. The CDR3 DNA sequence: TGTGCCAGCACATCCGGGACGTCGGATTCACCCCTCCACTTT. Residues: CASTSGTSDSPLHF.

CDR3: CASSSSTAWDEQFF. CDR3 bases: TGTGCCAGCAGCTCCTCGACGGCCTGGGATGAGCAGTTCTTC. The chain links TRBV7-2 to TRBJ2-1; unclear D gene. The germline V and J ends were trimmed by 4 bases and 8 bases, with 15 bases remaining between them. Germline V gives CDR1 SGHTA, CDR2 FQGNSA. There are 14 residues in the CDR3.

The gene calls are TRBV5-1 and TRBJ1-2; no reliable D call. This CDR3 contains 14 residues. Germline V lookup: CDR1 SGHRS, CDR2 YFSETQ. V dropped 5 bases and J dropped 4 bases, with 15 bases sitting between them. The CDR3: CASRVPGSSYGYTF. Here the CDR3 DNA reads TGCGCCAGCAGAGTCCCCGGCAGTTCCTATGGCTACACCTTC. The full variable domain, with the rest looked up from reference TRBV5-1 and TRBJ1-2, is KAGVTQTPRYLIKTRGQQVTLSCSPISGHRSVSWYQQTPGQGLQFLFEYFSETQRNKGNFPGRFSGRQFSNSRSEMNVSTLELGDSALYLCASRVPGSSYGYTFGSGTRLTVV.

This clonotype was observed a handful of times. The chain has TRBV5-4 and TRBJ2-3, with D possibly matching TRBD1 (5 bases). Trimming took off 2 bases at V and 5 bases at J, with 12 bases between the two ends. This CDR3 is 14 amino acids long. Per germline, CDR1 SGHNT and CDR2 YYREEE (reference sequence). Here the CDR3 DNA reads TGTGCCAGCAGCTTAGGGGTCGAACAAGATACGCAGTATTTT. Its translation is CASSLGVEQDTQYF.

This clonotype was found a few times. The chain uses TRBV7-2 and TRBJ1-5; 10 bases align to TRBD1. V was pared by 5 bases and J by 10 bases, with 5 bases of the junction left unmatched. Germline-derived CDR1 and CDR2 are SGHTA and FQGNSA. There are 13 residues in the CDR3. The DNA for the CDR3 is TGTGCCAGCAGCCAACGGGACAGGGGCCCCCAGCATTTT. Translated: CASSQRDRGPQHF.

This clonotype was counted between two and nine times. The CDR3 protein is CATSDLATSGGANEQFF. The CDR3 nucleotides read TGTGCCACCAGTGACTTAGCAACTAGCGGGGGGGCCAATGAGCAGTTCTTC. This chain connects TRBV24-1 to TRBJ2-1; 13 bases line up with TRBD2. The CDR3 is made up of 17 amino acids. The germline V gene encodes CDR1 KGHDR and CDR2 SFDVKD. Unmatched junction bases numbered 8, after V lost 4 bases and J lost 6 bases.

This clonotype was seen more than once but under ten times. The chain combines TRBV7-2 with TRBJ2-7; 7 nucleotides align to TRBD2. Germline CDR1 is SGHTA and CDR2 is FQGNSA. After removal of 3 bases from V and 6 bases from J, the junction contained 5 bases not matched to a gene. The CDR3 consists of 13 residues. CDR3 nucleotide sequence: TGTGCCAGCAGCTTCCGGGGGGAGGCCGAGCAGTACTTC. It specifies CASSFRGEAEQYF.

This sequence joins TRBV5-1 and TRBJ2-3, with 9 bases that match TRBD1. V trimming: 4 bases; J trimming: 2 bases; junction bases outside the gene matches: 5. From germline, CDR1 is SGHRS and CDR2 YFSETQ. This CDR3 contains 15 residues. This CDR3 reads CASSVGQGNTDTQYF. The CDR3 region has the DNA TGCGCCAGCAGCGTTGGACAGGGGAACACAGATACGCAGTATTTT. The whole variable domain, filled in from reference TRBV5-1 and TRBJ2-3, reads KAGVTQTPRYLIKTRGQQVTLSCSPISGHRSVSWYQQTPGQGLQFLFEYFSETQRNKGNFPGRFSGRQFSNSRSEMNVSTLELGDSALYLCASSVGQGNTDTQYFGPGTRLTVL.

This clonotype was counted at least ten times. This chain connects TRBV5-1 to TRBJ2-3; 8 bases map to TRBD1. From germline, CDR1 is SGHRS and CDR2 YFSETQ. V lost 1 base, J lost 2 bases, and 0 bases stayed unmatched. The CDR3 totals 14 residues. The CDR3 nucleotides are TGCGCCAGCAGCTTGCAGGGGGCCACAGATACGCAGTATTTT. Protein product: CASSLQGATDTQYF. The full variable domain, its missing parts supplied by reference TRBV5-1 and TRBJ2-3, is KAGVTQTPRYLIKTRGQQVTLSCSPISGHRSVSWYQQTPGQGLQFLFEYFSETQRNKGNFPGRFSGRQFSNSRSEMNVSTLELGDSALYLCASSLQGATDTQYFGPGTRLTVL.

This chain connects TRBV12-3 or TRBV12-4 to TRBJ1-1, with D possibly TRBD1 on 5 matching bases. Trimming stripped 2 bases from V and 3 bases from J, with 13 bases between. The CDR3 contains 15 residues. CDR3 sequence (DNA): TGTGCCAGCAGTTTACCCTCCCGGGGGTACACTGAAGCTTTCTTT. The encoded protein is CASSLPSRGYTEAFF.

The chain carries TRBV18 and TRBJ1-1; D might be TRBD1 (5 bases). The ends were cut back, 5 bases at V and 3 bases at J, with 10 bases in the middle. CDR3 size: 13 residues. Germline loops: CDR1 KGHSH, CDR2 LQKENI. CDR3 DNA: TGTGCCAGCTCAGGGGCCGGGGACACTGAAGCTTTCTTT. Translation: CASSGAGDTEAFF.

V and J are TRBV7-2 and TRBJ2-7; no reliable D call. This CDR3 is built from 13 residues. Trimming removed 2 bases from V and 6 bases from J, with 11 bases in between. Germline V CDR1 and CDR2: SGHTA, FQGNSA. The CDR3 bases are TGTGCCAGCAGCTTAAAGCCGGGCGGCGAGCAGTACTTC. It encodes CASSLKPGGEQYF.

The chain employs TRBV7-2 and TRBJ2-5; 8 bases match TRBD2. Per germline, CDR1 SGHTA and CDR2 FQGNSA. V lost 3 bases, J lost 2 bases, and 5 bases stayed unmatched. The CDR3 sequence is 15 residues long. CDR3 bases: TGTGCCAGCAGCTTTTTATCGGGGGGGCAAGAGACCCAGTACTTC. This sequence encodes CASSFLSGGQETQYF.

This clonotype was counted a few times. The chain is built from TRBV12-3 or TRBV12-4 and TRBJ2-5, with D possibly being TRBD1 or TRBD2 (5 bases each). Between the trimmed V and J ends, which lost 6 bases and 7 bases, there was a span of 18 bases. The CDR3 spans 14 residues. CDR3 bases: TGTGCCAGCAGCTTGGGACGGCCTGAGGGGACCCAGTACTTC. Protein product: CASSLGRPEGTQYF.

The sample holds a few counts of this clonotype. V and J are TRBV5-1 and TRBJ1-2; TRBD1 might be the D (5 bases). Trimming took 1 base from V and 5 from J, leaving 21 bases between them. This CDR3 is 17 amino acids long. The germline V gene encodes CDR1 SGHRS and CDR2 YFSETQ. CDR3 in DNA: TGCGCCAGCAGCTTGAGGGGCGGTCTCAGCAGCGATTATGGCTACACCTTC. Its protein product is CASSLRGGLSSDYGYTF.

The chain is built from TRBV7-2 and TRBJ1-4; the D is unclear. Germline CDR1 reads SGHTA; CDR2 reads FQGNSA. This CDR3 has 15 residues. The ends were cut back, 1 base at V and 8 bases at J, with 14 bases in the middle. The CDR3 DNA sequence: TGTGCCAGCAGCTTAGTTCCCGCCCGAGAAGAAAAACTGTTTTTT. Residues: CASSLVPAREEKLFF. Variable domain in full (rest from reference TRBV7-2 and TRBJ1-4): GAGVSQSPSNKVTEKGKDVELRCDPISGHTALYWYRQSLGQGLEFLIYFQGNSAPDKSGLPSDRFSAERTGGSVSTLTIQRTQQEDSAVYLCASSLVPAREEKLFFGSGTQLSVL.

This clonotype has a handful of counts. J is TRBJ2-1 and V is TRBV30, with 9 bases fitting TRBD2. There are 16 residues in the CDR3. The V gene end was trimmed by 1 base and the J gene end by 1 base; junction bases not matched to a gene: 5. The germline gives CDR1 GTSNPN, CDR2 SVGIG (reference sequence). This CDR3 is CAWSAVSGGSYNEQFF. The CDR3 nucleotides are TGTGCCTGGAGTGCGGTAAGCGGGGGGTCCTACAATGAGCAGTTCTTC. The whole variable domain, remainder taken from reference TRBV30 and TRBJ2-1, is SQTIHQWPATLVQPVGSPLSLECTVEGTSNPNLYWYRQAAGRGLQLLFYSVGIGQISSEVPQNLSASRPQDRQFILSSKKLLLSDSGFYLCAWSAVSGGSYNEQFFGPGTRLTVL.